The TCR beta chain described here comes from a study of blood T cell repertoires in COVID-19. Study at large: Samples taken during acute and convalescent COVID-19 were collected in the United States, Italy and Spain. Sources were T cells, B-cell-depleted T cells, or PBMCs; the material itself was cDNA or gDNA.

Which cohort a participant joined came from the clinical history participants gave. Per the study methods: Amplification with reference gene primers provided the estimates of nucleated cell counts. TCRdb's copy holds only in-frame clones and misses some; the assay was immunoSEQ multiplex PCR. That table supplies the V and J calls and clone size; D and trimming were determined from the DNA. The sample shows a few hundred thousand clones, over 75% of them seen only once. The V end lost 7 bases, the J end lost 5 bases, and 13 bases lay between the germline ends. The CDR3 consists of 13 residues. Germline assignment: CDR1 ENHRY and CDR2 SYGVKD.

V gene TRBV10-3 combines with J gene TRBJ2-3, with a tentative D call TRBD2 (6 bases). The material sequenced was PBMCs or T cells enriched from blood (not recorded which). This receptor was obtained from a man aged 25-45 years with acute COVID-19. CDR3 in amino acids: CAINYGGGDTQYF. The CDR3 nucleotides are TGTGCCATCAATTACGGGGGAGGAGATACGCAGTATTTT.